This record looks at one TCR beta chain sequence and its context. This entry belongs to a study of blood T cell repertoires in COVID-19. V trimming: 0 bases; J trimming: 4 bases; junction bases outside the gene matches: 9. The CDR3 is 17 residues long. Germline loops: CDR1 MNHEY, CDR2 SMNVEV (reference sequence). Sequencing used immunoSEQ multiplex PCR; TCRdb keeps in-frame clones, though not all of them. The repertoire consists of about 59,000 clones, with more than 60% occurring once and the leading ten covering approximately 15%. The sequenced material came from peripheral blood. The receptor was isolated from a woman aged 70-85 years with acute or convalescent COVID-19. The chain employs TRBV27 and TRBJ2-3, with 8 bases that match TRBD2. In DNA form, the CDR3 reads TGTGCCAGCAGTTTATCAAACCCCCTGCGGGGGGCAGATACGCAGTATTTT. Encoded protein: CASSLSNPLRGADTQYF.